Sequencing of this TCR beta chain was carried out in a study of cytomegalovirus exposure and HLA in healthy donors. Study background: Samples from HLA-typed donors yielded about 80 million unique TCRs in an early data release. Study-wide results and caveats: According to the study, about 180 TCR beta chains were cytomegalovirus-associated. Later analysis indicated greater clonal expansion among HLA-associated TCR beta chains than among equally common other chains.

The PCR ran on 60 Vbeta and 13 Jbeta primers. Profiling relied on immunoSEQ multiplex PCR, and the TCRdb table lists in-frame clones only, not all of them. The data contain approximately 200,000 clones, 83% of them singletons. This clone has more than one count but fewer than ten. The target antigen is unknown. This receptor was identified in a girl between 10 and 17 years old in good health and CMV-seronegative. The sample comprised PBMCs.

The CDR3 DNA reads TGTGCCAGCAGTTTAAGTCAGGGCTCGGCTAACTATGGCTACACCTTC. It specifies CASSLSQGSANYGYTF. V and J are TRBV28 and TRBJ1-2, with D tentatively TRBD1 (5 bases). Per germline, CDR1 MDHEN and CDR2 SYDVKM. The CDR3 runs 16 residues. Trimming shortened V by 2 bases and J by 0 bases, and 13 bases separated the two germline ends.